This is a list of T cell receptor beta chains from one sample in a study of T cells in Graves' hyperthyroidism and ophthalmopathy. Via MiXCR, TCRdb re-called the multiplex PCR reads, giving one row per CDR3 protein. Counted here are 550,000 to 700,000 distinct CDR3 sequences, around 42% occurring once; the ten biggest clones make up roughly 20%. Sequencing input: peripheral blood or thyroid tissue (not recorded which). All receptors come from an adult woman with Graves' disease, either hyperthyroidism or ophthalmopathy (not recorded which). The CDR3 runs from the conserved cysteine through the conserved F or W.

CDR3 | J | V | length
CASSLRTDPYEQYF | TRBJ2-7 | TRBV27 | 14
CASRGQAGTEAFF | TRBJ1-1 | TRBV12-3/TRBV12-4 | 13
CASSEYRAGDTEAFF | TRBJ1-1 | TRBV25-1 | 15
CASSPPGQGSYEQYF | TRBJ2-7 | TRBV12-3/TRBV12-4 | 15
CASSQGTSGRAF | TRBJ1-2 | TRBV7-9 | 12
CASSSEDYEQYF | TRBJ2-7 | TRBV7-2 | 12
CASSRDVLSPLHF | TRBJ1-6 | TRBV10-2 | 13
CSARDLGTATEAFF | TRBJ1-1 | TRBV20-1 | 14
CASGQAVAGHSYEQYF | TRBJ2-7 | TRBV4-1 | 16
CASSSTQGALSYEQYF | TRBJ2-7 | TRBV7-9 | 16
CASSWPGLAQETQYF | TRBJ2-5 | TRBV12-3/TRBV12-4 | 15
CASSYGLAGVKTQYF | TRBJ2-5 | TRBV6-5 | 15
CATSDQPRGEQYF | TRBJ2-7 | TRBV24-1 | 13
CASSEGETLAGEKLFF | TRBJ1-4 | TRBV2 | 16
CASSLAGYNQPQYF | TRBJ2-5 | TRBV7-6 | 14
CAIGGQVNTEAFF | TRBJ1-1 | TRBV10-3 | 13
CASSLAGGRYSYEQYF | TRBJ2-7 | TRBV7-3 | 16
CSVGYRGYEQYF | TRBJ2-7 | TRBV29-1 | 12
CAVTGSRDQPQHF | TRBJ1-5 | TRBV10-3 | 13
CASSSDIYF | TRBJ1-3 | TRBV6-1 | 9
CSVGTGSSGNTIYF | TRBJ1-3 | TRBV29-1 | 14
CASSEEGAYEQYF | TRBJ2-7 | TRBV25-1 | 13
CATSAKGPRHLGPQHF | TRBJ1-5 | TRBV24-1 | 16
CASSVERSPGLGNTIYF | TRBJ1-3 | TRBV9 | 17
CSARDSQGNLETQYF | TRBJ2-5 | TRBV20-1 | 15
CSARGRDRAFGYTF | TRBJ1-2 | TRBV20-1 | 14
CASSLTYTVGINTGELFF | TRBJ2-2 | TRBV7-3 | 18
CASSEDRGRGNTEAFF | TRBJ1-1 | TRBV5-1 | 16
CASSRTGVGNTEAFF | TRBJ1-1 | TRBV19 | 15
CASSLESAGGYSPLHF | TRBJ1-6 | TRBV7-6 | 16
CAISEGTVNQPQHF | TRBJ1-5 | TRBV10-3 | 14
CAISGIHTEAFF | TRBJ1-1 | TRBV10-3 | 12
CATSDLHFGPGAGETQYF | TRBJ2-5 | TRBV24-1 | 18
CASSPLFSGVETQYF | TRBJ2-5 | TRBV11-2 | 15
CASSLAGVGTQYF | TRBJ2-5 | TRBV12-3/TRBV12-4 | 13
CASSQDGYYEQYF | TRBJ2-7 | TRBV7-2 | 13
CASSRGDRGTTYGHTF | TRBJ1-2 | TRBV7-8 | 16
CATSDLGTGVQETQYF | TRBJ2-5 | TRBV24-1 | 16
CASSFAQNLNSPLHF | TRBJ1-6 | TRBV12-3/TRBV12-4 | 15
CASSYGSGRGGELFF | TRBJ2-2 | TRBV6-6 | 15
CATSSGQVYNEQFF | TRBJ2-1 | TRBV24-1 | 14
CASSLDGRGRGYTF | TRBJ1-2 | TRBV5-1 | 14
CATKQGPLSDSPLHF | TRBJ1-6 | TRBV10-3 | 15
CSARELGGTGELFF | TRBJ2-2 | TRBV20-1 | 14
CATSWGADNTEAFF | TRBJ1-1 | TRBV15 | 14
CSALTGANTEAFF | TRBJ1-1 | TRBV20-1 | 13
CASSLAPAANTEAFF | TRBJ1-1 | TRBV7-8 | 15